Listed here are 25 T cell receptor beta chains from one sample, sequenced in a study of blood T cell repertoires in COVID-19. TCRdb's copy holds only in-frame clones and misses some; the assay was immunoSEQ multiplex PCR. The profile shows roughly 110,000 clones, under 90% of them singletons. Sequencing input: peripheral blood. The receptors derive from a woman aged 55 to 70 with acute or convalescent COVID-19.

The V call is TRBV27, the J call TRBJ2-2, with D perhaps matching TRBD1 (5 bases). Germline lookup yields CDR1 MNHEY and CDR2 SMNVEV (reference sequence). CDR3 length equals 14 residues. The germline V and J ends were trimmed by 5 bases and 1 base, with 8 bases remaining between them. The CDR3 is CASSKTGNTGELFF. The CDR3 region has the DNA TGTGCCAGCAGTAAAACAGGGAACACCGGGGAGCTGTTTTTT.

CDR3 in DNA: TGTGCCAGCAGAGGACAGGGGGTGATGAACACTGAAGCTTTCTTT. Protein: CASRGQGVMNTEAFF. The rearrangement joins TRBV6-5 to TRBJ1-1, with 10 bases matching TRBD1. Germline V CDR1 and CDR2: MNHEY, SVGAGI. Trimming at V came to 6 bases and at J to 0 bases, leaving 4 bases not matched to a gene. This CDR3 is 15 amino acids long.

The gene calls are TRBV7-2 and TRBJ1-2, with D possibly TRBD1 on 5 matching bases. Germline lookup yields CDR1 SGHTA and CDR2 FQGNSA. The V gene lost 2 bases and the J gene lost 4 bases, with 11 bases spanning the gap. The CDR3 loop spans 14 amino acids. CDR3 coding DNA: TGTGCCAGCAGCTTAAACCGGAGGGGCTATGGCTACACCTTC. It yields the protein CASSLNRRGYGYTF.

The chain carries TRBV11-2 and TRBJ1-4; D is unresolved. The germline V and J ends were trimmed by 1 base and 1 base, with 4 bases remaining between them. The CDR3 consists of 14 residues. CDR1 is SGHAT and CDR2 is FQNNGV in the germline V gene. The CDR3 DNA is TGTGCCAGCAGCTTAGGAGGAACTAATGAAAAACTGTTTTTT. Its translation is CASSLGGTNEKLFF.

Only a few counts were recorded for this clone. CDR3 nucleotides: TGTGCCAGCAGCCCCGGCGGGGACTATGGCTACACCTTC. This gives the protein CASSPGGDYGYTF. The rearrangement links TRBV3-1 (or the pseudogene TRBV3-2) to TRBJ1-2; D unresolved. The V gene's germline CDR1 is LGHDT and CDR2 YNNKEL (reference sequence). The length of the CDR3 is 13 residues. V lost 4 bases to trimming and J lost 3 bases, with 9 bases between them.

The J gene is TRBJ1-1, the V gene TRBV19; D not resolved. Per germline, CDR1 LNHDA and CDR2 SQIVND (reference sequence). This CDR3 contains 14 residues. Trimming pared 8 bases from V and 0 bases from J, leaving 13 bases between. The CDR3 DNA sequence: TGTGCCAGTTCGGAGGGTGGAATGAACACTGAAGCTTTCTTT. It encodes CASSEGGMNTEAFF.

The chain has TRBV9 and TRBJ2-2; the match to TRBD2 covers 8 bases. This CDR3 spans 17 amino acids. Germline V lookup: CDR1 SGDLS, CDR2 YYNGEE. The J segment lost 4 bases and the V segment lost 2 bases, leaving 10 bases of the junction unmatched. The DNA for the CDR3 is TGTGCCAGCAGCGTTGGGCGACTAGCGAGACCCACCGGGGAGCTGTTTTTT. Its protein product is CASSVGRLARPTGELFF. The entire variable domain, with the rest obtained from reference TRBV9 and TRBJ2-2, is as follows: DSGVTQTPKHLITATGQRVTLRCSPRSGDLSVYWYQQSLDQGLQFLIQYYNGEERAKGNILERFSAQQFPDLHSELNLSSLELGDSALYFCASSVGRLARPTGELFFGEGSRLTVL.

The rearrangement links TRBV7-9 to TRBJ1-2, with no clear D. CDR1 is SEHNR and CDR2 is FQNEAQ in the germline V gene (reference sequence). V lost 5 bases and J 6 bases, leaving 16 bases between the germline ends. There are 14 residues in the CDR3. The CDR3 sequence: CASSPPARYDGYTF. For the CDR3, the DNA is TGTGCCAGCAGCCCCCCCGCGCGGTATGATGGCTACACCTTC.

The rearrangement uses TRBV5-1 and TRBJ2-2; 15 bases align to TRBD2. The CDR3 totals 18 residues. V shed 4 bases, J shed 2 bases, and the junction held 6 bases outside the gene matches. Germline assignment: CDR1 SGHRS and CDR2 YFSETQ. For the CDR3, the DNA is TGCGCCAGCAGCACCGGGACTAGCGGGGGGCGAAACACCGGGGAGCTGTTTTTT. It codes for CASSTGTSGGRNTGELFF.

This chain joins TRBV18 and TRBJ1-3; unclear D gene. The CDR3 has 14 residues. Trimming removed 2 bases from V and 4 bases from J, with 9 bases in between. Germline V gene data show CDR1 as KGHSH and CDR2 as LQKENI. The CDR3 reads CASSPVTEGNTIYF. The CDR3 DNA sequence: TGTGCCAGCTCACCAGTTACAGAAGGAAACACCATATATTTT. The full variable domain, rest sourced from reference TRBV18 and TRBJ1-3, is NAGVMQNPRHLVRRRGQEARLRCSPMKGHSHVYWYRQLPEEGLKFMVYLQKENIIDESGMPKERFSAEFPKEGPSILRIQQVVRGDSAAYFCASSPVTEGNTIYFGEGSWLTVV.

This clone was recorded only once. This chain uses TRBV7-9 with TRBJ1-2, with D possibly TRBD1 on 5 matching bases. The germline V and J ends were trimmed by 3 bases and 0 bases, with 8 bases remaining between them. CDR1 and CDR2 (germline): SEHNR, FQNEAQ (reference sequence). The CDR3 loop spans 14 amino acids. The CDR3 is CASSLQGANYGYTF. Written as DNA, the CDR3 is TGTGCCAGCAGCTTGCAGGGTGCTAACTATGGCTACACCTTC.

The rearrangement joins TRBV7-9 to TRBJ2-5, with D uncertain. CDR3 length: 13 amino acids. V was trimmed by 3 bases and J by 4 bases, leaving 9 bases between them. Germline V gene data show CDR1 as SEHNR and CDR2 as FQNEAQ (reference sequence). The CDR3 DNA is TGTGCCAGCAGCTTCGGCGGTCCAGAGACCCAGTACTTC. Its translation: CASSFGGPETQYF.

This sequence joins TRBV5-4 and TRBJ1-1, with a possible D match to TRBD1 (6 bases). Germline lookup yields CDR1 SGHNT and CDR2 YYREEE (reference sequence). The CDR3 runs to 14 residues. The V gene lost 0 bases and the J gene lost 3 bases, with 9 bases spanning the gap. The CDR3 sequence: CASSLDRVYTEAFF. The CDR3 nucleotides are TGTGCCAGCAGCTTGGACAGGGTATACACTGAAGCTTTCTTT.

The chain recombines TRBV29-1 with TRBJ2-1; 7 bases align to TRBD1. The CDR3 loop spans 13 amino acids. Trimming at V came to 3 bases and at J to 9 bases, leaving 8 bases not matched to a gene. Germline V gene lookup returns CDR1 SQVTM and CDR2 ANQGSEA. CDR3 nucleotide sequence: TGCAGCGTTGAGGGATTACGGACAGGTGAGCAGTTCTTC. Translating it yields CSVEGLRTGEQFF.

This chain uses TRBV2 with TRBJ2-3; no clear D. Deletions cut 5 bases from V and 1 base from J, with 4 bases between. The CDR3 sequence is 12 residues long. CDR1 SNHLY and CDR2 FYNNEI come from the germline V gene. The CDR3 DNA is TGTGCCAGCAGTTCTGGCACAGATACGCAGTATTTT. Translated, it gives CASSSGTDTQYF.

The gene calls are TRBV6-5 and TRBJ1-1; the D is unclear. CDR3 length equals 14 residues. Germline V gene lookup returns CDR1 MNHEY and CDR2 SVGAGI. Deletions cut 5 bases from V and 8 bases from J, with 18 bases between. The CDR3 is CASSNTRGGREAFF. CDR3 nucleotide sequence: TGTGCCAGCAGTAATACCAGAGGTGGCCGAGAAGCTTTCTTT.

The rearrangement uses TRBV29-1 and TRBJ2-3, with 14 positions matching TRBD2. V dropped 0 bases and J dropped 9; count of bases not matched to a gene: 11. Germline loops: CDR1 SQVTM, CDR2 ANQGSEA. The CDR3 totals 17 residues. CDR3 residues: CSVEDRGTSGRMGTQYF. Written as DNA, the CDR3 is TGCAGCGTTGAAGATCGGGGGACTAGCGGGAGAATGGGGACGCAGTATTTT.

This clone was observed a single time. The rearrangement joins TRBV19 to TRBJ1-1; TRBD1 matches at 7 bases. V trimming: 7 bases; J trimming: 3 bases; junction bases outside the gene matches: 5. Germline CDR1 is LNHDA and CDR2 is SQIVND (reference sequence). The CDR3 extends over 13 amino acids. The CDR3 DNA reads TGTGCCAGTACCGACAGGGTTTACACTGAAGCTTTCTTT. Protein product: CASTDRVYTEAFF.

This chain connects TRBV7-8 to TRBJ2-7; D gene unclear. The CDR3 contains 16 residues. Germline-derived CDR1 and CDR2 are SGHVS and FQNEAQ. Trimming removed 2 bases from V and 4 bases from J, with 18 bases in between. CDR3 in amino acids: CASSLRFTTVDYEQYF. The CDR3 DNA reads TGTGCCAGCAGCTTACGTTTTACTACGGTTGATTACGAGCAGTACTTC.

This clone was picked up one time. The CDR3 region has the DNA TGTGCCAGCAGCTCCCCGAGCAGGGGAAACTCCTACGAGCAGTACTTC. Residues: CASSSPSRGNSYEQYF. This rearrangement joins TRBV5-4 to TRBJ2-7, with a tentative D call TRBD1 (6 bases). Deletions cut 3 bases from V and 0 bases from J, with 16 bases between. There are 16 residues in the CDR3. Germline V gene sequence: CDR1 SGHNT, CDR2 YYREEE (reference sequence).

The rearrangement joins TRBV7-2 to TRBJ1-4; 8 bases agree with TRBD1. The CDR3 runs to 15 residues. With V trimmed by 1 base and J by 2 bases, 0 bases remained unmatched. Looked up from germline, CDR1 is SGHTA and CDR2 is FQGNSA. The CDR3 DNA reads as TGTGCCAGCAGCTTAGGACAGGGGACTAATGAAAAACTGTTTTTT. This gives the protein CASSLGQGTNEKLFF. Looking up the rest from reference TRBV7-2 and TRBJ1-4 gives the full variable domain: GAGVSQSPSNKVTEKGKDVELRCDPISGHTALYWYRQSLGQGLEFLIYFQGNSAPDKSGLPSDRFSAERTGGSVSTLTIQRTQQEDSAVYLCASSLGQGTNEKLFFGSGTQLSVL.

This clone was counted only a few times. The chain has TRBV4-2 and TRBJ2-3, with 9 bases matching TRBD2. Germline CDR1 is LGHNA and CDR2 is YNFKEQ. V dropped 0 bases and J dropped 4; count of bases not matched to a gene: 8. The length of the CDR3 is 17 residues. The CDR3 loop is CASSQDPSGVGADTQYF. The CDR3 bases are TGTGCCAGCAGCCAAGATCCTAGCGGGGTCGGGGCAGATACGCAGTATTTT.

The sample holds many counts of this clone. CDR3 loop: CASSWFRQGYNEQYF. In DNA, the CDR3 is TGTGCCAGCAGCTGGTTCCGACAGGGGTACAACGAGCAGTACTTC. The chain links TRBV7-9 to TRBJ2-7; 8 positions match TRBD1. V gave up 4 bases and J gave up 5 bases; unmatched junction bases: 10. The CDR3 contains 15 residues. Germline CDR1 and CDR2: SEHNR and FQNEAQ (reference sequence).

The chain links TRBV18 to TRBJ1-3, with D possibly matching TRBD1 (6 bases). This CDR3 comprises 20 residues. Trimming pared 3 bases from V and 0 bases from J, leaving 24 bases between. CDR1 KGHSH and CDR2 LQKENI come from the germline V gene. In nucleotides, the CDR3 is TGTGCCAGCTCACCGGACCGAAGGACAGCGTGGACCCTCTCTGGAAACACCATATATTTT. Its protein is CASSPDRRTAWTLSGNTIYF. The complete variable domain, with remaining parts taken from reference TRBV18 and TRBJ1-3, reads NAGVMQNPRHLVRRRGQEARLRCSPMKGHSHVYWYRQLPEEGLKFMVYLQKENIIDESGMPKERFSAEFPKEGPSILRIQQVVRGDSAAYFCASSPDRRTAWTLSGNTIYFGEGSWLTVV.

The CDR3 here is CASSFGGGYQPQHF. In DNA form, the CDR3 reads TGTGCCAGCAGTTTTGGTGGAGGGTATCAGCCCCAGCATTTT. The chain has TRBV28 and TRBJ1-5; no clear D. Trimming shortened V by 3 bases and J by 5 bases, and 11 bases separated the two germline ends. CDR1 and CDR2 (germline): MDHEN, SYDVKM. CDR3 length: 14 residues.